Described below is a single TCR beta chain sequence and its context. Its antigen remains unknown. Trimming left V 4 bases short and J 0 bases short, with 10 bases between. Germline-derived CDR1 and CDR2 are SGHRS and YFSETQ. The CDR3 loop spans 14 amino acids. The data originate from a study of identical twins. A universal primer site was created by template switching, with the cDNA bearing unique molecular identifiers. TCRdb re-called the 5' RACE reads with MiXCR, one entry per CDR3 protein. In the table there are about 530,000 distinct CDR3 sequences, roughly 15% of which are singletons. Study findings and constraints: Zero-insertion analyses might be partly confounded by invariant T cells like MAIT and iNKT. With abundant cord blood beta clonotypes, insertions were fewer; memory repertoires showed no such pattern.

All donors were healthy Caucasians. These data were likewise used in another study, on yellow fever vaccine responses in identical twins.

The specimen sequenced was CD4+ T cells sorted from blood. The receptor was derived from a young woman in good health. The V and J genes are TRBV5-1 and TRBJ2-5, with D perhaps TRBD1 or TRBD2 (6 bases each). The CDR3 reads CASSPGAHQETQYF. CDR3 nucleotides: TGCGCCAGCAGCCCGGGGGCCCACCAAGAGACCCAGTACTTC.